The entry that follows covers one T cell receptor beta chain sequence. Its specificity is unknown. The CDR3 consists of 16 residues. Between the trimmed V and J ends, which lost 2 bases and 1 base, there was a span of 14 bases. The germline CDR1 and CDR2 sequences are MNHNS and SASEGT. Regarding time point: week 5, during vaccination. Alongside topical imiquimod, each dose of vaccine comprised 300 ug of mutant IDH1 20-mer peptide. The data are from a study of a mutant IDH1 vaccine in newly diagnosed glioma. About the study: Vaccinations were initiated 4-6 weeks following radiotherapy alone, or were given together with temozolomide cycles. Previous treatment comprised radiotherapy, temozolomide, or both, mostly both. Study-level results: In just under 95% of patients, immune responses induced by the vaccine occurred. The authors found pseudoprogression apparently unrelated to changes in top peripheral T cell clonotypes.

Sequencing used immunoSEQ multiplex PCR; TCRdb keeps in-frame clones, though not all of them. This table holds 25,000 to 30,000 clones, more than 65% found once. The chain has TRBV6-1 and TRBJ1-1; D is ambiguous. The sequence was obtained from a man aged 35 to 55 with glioma. Some clones in this sample may be carry-over from other donors' samples. The sequencing used PBMCs, collected from a glioma patient whose treatment included an IDH1 peptide vaccine. The CDR3 here is CASSEPRVFGNTEAFF. The CDR3, as DNA: TGTGCCAGCAGTGAACCGAGGGTCTTCGGGAACACTGAAGCTTTCTTT.